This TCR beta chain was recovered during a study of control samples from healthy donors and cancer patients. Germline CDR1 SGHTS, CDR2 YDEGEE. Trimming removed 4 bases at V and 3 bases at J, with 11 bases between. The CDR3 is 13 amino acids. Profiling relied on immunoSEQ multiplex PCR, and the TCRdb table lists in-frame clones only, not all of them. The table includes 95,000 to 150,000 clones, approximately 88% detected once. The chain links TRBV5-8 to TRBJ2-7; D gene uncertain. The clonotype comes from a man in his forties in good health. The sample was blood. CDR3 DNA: TGTGCCAGCAGCCGGCCGGCTTACTACGAGCAGTACTTC. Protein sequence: CASSRPAYYEQYF.